A selection of T cell receptor beta chains follows, all from one sample in a study of shared clonotypes between healthy human individuals. TCRdb's table, derived via immunoSEQ multiplex PCR, lists solely in-frame clones and lacks some. Among around 450,000 clones listed, 75% to 85% were seen once. Source material: PBMCs. These TCRs come from a woman in her thirties or forties in good health. Some clones in this sample may be carry-over from other donors' samples. CDR3s include the opening cysteine and the closing phenylalanine or tryptophan. Fields, in order: clone size, D gene, J gene, V gene, CDR3 protein, CDR3 DNA. D genes are given only for firm matches. Some rows have no size entry. The others give once, few or many, or a class for an expanded clone.

abundance: .; d_gene: TRBD2; j_gene: TRBJ2-7; v_gene: TRBV6-5; CDR3aa: CASSVTSGSLYEQYF; CDR3nt: TGTGCCAGCAGTGTGACTAGCGGGAGCCTCTACGAGCAGTACTTC
abundance: .; d_gene: .; j_gene: TRBJ1-2; v_gene: TRBV4-2; CDR3aa: CASSQGTGDYGYTF; CDR3nt: TGTGCCAGCAGCCAAGGGACGGGGGACTATGGCTACACCTTC
abundance: .; d_gene: .; j_gene: TRBJ2-7; v_gene: TRBV28; CDR3aa: CASSDSISYEQYF; CDR3nt: TGTGCCAGCAGCGACAGTATATCCTACGAGCAGTACTTC
abundance: .; d_gene: .; j_gene: TRBJ1-1; v_gene: TRBV7-6; CDR3aa: CASSLGPREVTEAFF; CDR3nt: TGTGCCAGCAGCTTAGGACCCAGGGAGGTTACTGAAGCTTTCTTT
abundance: .; d_gene: .; j_gene: TRBJ1-2; v_gene: TRBV30; CDR3aa: CAWSATAYGYTF; CDR3nt: TGTGCCTGGAGTGCAACTGCCTATGGCTACACCTTC
abundance: .; d_gene: TRBD2; j_gene: TRBJ2-7; v_gene: TRBV29-1; CDR3aa: CSVDGLAGRPYEQYF; CDR3nt: TGCAGCGTTGACGGTCTAGCGGGCCGACCCTACGAGCAGTACTTC
abundance: .; d_gene: .; j_gene: TRBJ1-4; v_gene: TRBV5-1; CDR3aa: CASSTDGATNEKLFF; CDR3nt: TGCGCCAGCAGCACCGACGGAGCAACTAATGAGAAACTGTTTTTT
abundance: .; d_gene: .; j_gene: TRBJ1-2; v_gene: TRBV19; CDR3aa: CASMPTSWGYGYTF; CDR3nt: TGTGCCAGTATGCCGACCAGTTGGGGCTATGGCTACACCTTC
abundance: .; d_gene: .; j_gene: TRBJ1-4; v_gene: TRBV30; CDR3aa: CAWSRGFEKLFF; CDR3nt: TGCGCCTGGTCCCGGGGCTTTGAAAAACTGTTTTTT
abundance: once; d_gene: TRBD1; j_gene: TRBJ2-3; v_gene: TRBV29-1; CDR3aa: CSVKDRGTQYF; CDR3nt: TGCAGCGTGAAGGACAGGGGTACGCAGTATTTT
abundance: .; d_gene: .; j_gene: TRBJ2-2; v_gene: TRBV10-1; CDR3aa: CASSDRNTGELFF; CDR3nt: TGCGCCAGCAGTGACAGGAACACCGGGGAGCTGTTTTTT
abundance: .; d_gene: TRBD1; j_gene: TRBJ1-2; v_gene: TRBV4-2; CDR3aa: CASSQSTGVGSYGYTF; CDR3nt: TGTGCCAGCAGCCAGTCTACAGGGGTAGGGAGCTATGGCTACACCTTC
abundance: .; d_gene: .; j_gene: TRBJ1-5; v_gene: TRBV30; CDR3aa: CAWSLFRDQPQHF; CDR3nt: TGTGCCTGGAGTCTGTTCCGGGATCAGCCCCAGCATTTT
abundance: .; d_gene: TRBD2; j_gene: TRBJ2-1; v_gene: TRBV28; CDR3aa: CASSETSGPYNEQFF; CDR3nt: TGTGCCAGCAGTGAGACTAGCGGCCCCTACAATGAGCAGTTCTTC
abundance: few; d_gene: .; j_gene: TRBJ1-3; v_gene: TRBV11-2; CDR3aa: CASSPTPRGNTIYF; CDR3nt: TGTGCCAGCAGCCCCACCCCACGTGGAAACACCATATATTTT
abundance: .; d_gene: .; j_gene: TRBJ1-5; v_gene: TRBV28; CDR3aa: CASSNRPSGPQHF; CDR3nt: TGTGCCAGCAGCAACCGACCCTCGGGGCCCCAGCATTTT
abundance: .; d_gene: .; j_gene: TRBJ2-7; v_gene: TRBV7-2; CDR3aa: CASSLSTRYEQYF; CDR3nt: TGTGCCAGCAGCTTAAGTACCCGCTACGAGCAGTACTTC
abundance: once; d_gene: .; j_gene: TRBJ2-3; v_gene: TRBV5-4; CDR3aa: CASSLGAGMGDTQYF; CDR3nt: TGTGCCAGCAGCTTGGGGGCAGGGATGGGAGATACGCAGTATTTT
abundance: .; d_gene: .; j_gene: TRBJ1-2; v_gene: TRBV5-1; CDR3aa: CASSLGSGEHGYTF; CDR3nt: TGCGCCAGCAGCTTGGGATCAGGGGAACACGGCTACACCTTC
abundance: .; d_gene: .; j_gene: TRBJ2-3; v_gene: TRBV5-1; CDR3aa: CASSRDVGDTQYF; CDR3nt: TGCGCCAGCAGCCGGGACGTCGGAGATACGCAGTATTTT
abundance: .; d_gene: .; j_gene: TRBJ2-3; v_gene: TRBV7-2; CDR3aa: CASSLRQTTQYF; CDR3nt: TGTGCCAGCAGCCTAAGACAGACGACGCAGTATTTT
abundance: .; d_gene: TRBD2; j_gene: TRBJ2-7; v_gene: TRBV27; CDR3aa: CASRSQREIGEQYF; CDR3nt: TGTGCCAGCAGGTCACAGCGGGAGATAGGCGAGCAGTACTTC
abundance: .; d_gene: TRBD2; j_gene: TRBJ2-2; v_gene: TRBV2; CDR3aa: CASSEALGGGRPPTGELFF; CDR3nt: TGTGCCAGCAGTGAAGCGCTTGGAGGCGGGAGGCCGCCAACCGGGGAGCTGTTTTTT
abundance: .; d_gene: TRBD1; j_gene: TRBJ2-5; v_gene: TRBV11-3; CDR3aa: CASSFRDRAPLTQYF; CDR3nt: TGTGCCAGCAGCTTCCGGGACAGGGCCCCGTTGACCCAGTACTTC
abundance: .; d_gene: .; j_gene: TRBJ1-4; v_gene: TRBV7-9; CDR3aa: CASSILRADGEKLFF; CDR3nt: TGTGCCAGCAGCATTCTTCGGGCAGACGGTGAAAAACTGTTTTTT
abundance: .; d_gene: TRBD1; j_gene: TRBJ1-3; v_gene: TRBV9; CDR3aa: CASSTQGAISGNTIYF; CDR3nt: TGTGCCAGCAGCACACAGGGGGCTATCTCTGGAAACACCATATATTTT
abundance: .; d_gene: .; j_gene: TRBJ1-6; v_gene: TRBV30; CDR3aa: CAWSGTVRGSPLHF; CDR3nt: TGTGCCTGGAGCGGAACAGTACGGGGGTCACCCCTCCACTTT
abundance: .; d_gene: TRBD1; j_gene: TRBJ2-5; v_gene: TRBV15; CDR3aa: CATSRGTGPQETQYF; CDR3nt: TGTGCCACCAGCAGAGGGACAGGGCCACAAGAGACCCAGTACTTC
abundance: few; d_gene: .; j_gene: TRBJ1-2; v_gene: TRBV7-2; CDR3aa: CASSLGRAYGYTF; CDR3nt: TGTGCCAGCAGCTTAGGCAGGGCTTATGGCTACACCTTC
abundance: .; d_gene: .; j_gene: TRBJ1-1; v_gene: TRBV19; CDR3aa: CASSMWATMNTEAFF; CDR3nt: TGTGCCAGTAGTATGTGGGCCACCATGAACACTGAAGCTTTCTTT
abundance: .; d_gene: TRBD1; j_gene: TRBJ2-2; v_gene: TRBV28; CDR3aa: CASSWDSNTGELFF; CDR3nt: TGTGCCAGCAGCTGGGACAGCAACACCGGGGAGCTGTTTTTT
abundance: few; d_gene: .; j_gene: TRBJ2-3; v_gene: TRBV28; CDR3aa: CASSLGQTTDTQYF; CDR3nt: TGTGCCAGCAGTTTAGGGCAGACCACAGATACGCAGTATTTT
abundance: few; d_gene: .; j_gene: TRBJ1-3; v_gene: TRBV5-5; CDR3aa: CASSLAGAGNTIYF; CDR3nt: TGTGCCAGCAGCTTGGCAGGGGCTGGAAACACCATATATTTT
abundance: .; d_gene: .; j_gene: TRBJ2-7; v_gene: TRBV18; CDR3aa: CASSPQTAEQYF; CDR3nt: TGTGCCAGCTCACCACAAACCGCCGAGCAGTACTTC
abundance: .; d_gene: .; j_gene: TRBJ1-5; v_gene: TRBV29-1; CDR3aa: CSAGDGNQPQHF; CDR3nt: TGCAGCGCCGGGGACGGCAATCAGCCCCAGCATTTT
abundance: .; d_gene: .; j_gene: TRBJ1-5; v_gene: TRBV5-1; CDR3aa: CASSLSGGQPQHF; CDR3nt: TGCGCCAGCAGCTTATCCGGGGGTCAGCCCCAGCATTTT
abundance: .; d_gene: .; j_gene: TRBJ1-5; v_gene: TRBV6-1; CDR3aa: CASAWGRWQPQHF; CDR3nt: TGTGCCAGCGCCTGGGGCCGATGGCAGCCCCAGCATTTT
abundance: .; d_gene: .; j_gene: TRBJ1-5; v_gene: TRBV30; CDR3aa: CAWSVVGGDQPQHF; CDR3nt: TGTGCCTGGAGTGTGGTCGGGGGGGATCAGCCCCAGCATTTT
abundance: .; d_gene: TRBD2; j_gene: TRBJ2-7; v_gene: TRBV11-2; CDR3aa: CASSLTGGFSYEQYF; CDR3nt: TGTGCCAGCAGCTTAACGGGGGGATTCTCCTACGAGCAGTACTTC
abundance: .; d_gene: TRBD2; j_gene: TRBJ2-2; v_gene: TRBV7-3; CDR3aa: CASSLNPPGTSGTGELFF; CDR3nt: TGTGCCAGCAGCTTAAACCCCCCCGGGACTAGCGGAACCGGGGAGCTGTTTTTT
abundance: .; d_gene: .; j_gene: TRBJ1-1; v_gene: TRBV7-9; CDR3aa: CASSFGNTEAFF; CDR3nt: TGTGCCAGCAGCTTTGGGAACACTGAAGCTTTCTTT
abundance: .; d_gene: .; j_gene: TRBJ1-3; v_gene: TRBV25-1; CDR3aa: CASSAISGNTIYF; CDR3nt: TGTGCCAGCAGTGCAATCTCTGGAAACACCATATATTTT
abundance: .; d_gene: .; j_gene: TRBJ2-3; v_gene: TRBV29-1; CDR3aa: CSVENRHLDADTQYF; CDR3nt: TGCAGCGTTGAAAACAGACACCTCGACGCAGATACGCAGTATTTT
abundance: once; d_gene: .; j_gene: TRBJ1-1; v_gene: TRBV2; CDR3aa: CASSDSGVRTEAFF; CDR3nt: TGTGCCAGCAGTGATTCCGGGGTGAGGACTGAAGCTTTCTTT
abundance: .; d_gene: .; j_gene: TRBJ1-2; v_gene: TRBV5-1; CDR3aa: CASSPGVNYGYTF; CDR3nt: TGCGCCAGCAGCCCAGGGGTTAACTATGGCTACACCTTC
abundance: .; d_gene: TRBD2; j_gene: TRBJ2-1; v_gene: TRBV11-2; CDR3aa: CASSLESSGRLYYNEQFF; CDR3nt: TGTGCCAGCAGCTTAGAGTCTAGCGGGAGGCTATACTACAATGAGCAGTTCTTC
abundance: .; d_gene: .; j_gene: TRBJ1-1; v_gene: TRBV7-2; CDR3aa: CASSLERGSEAFF; CDR3nt: TGTGCCAGCAGCTTAGAGCGAGGGTCTGAAGCTTTCTTT
abundance: .; d_gene: TRBD2; j_gene: TRBJ2-1; v_gene: TRBV5-6; CDR3aa: CASSQGGLADYNEQFF; CDR3nt: TGTGCCAGCAGCCAGGGGGGACTAGCGGACTACAATGAGCAGTTCTTC
abundance: .; d_gene: .; j_gene: TRBJ2-5; v_gene: TRBV7-6; CDR3aa: CASSTGPSRQETQYF; CDR3nt: TGTGCCAGCAGCACCGGTCCCTCGCGCCAAGAGACCCAGTACTTC
abundance: .; d_gene: TRBD1; j_gene: TRBJ1-1; v_gene: TRBV29-1; CDR3aa: CSVESAGGNTEAFF; CDR3nt: TGCAGCGTTGAGTCGGCAGGGGGAAACACTGAAGCTTTCTTT
abundance: .; d_gene: .; j_gene: TRBJ2-1; v_gene: TRBV18; CDR3aa: CASSPRQTDNEQFF; CDR3nt: TGTGCCAGCTCACCGCGACAGACCGACAATGAGCAGTTCTTC
abundance: .; d_gene: .; j_gene: TRBJ2-3; v_gene: TRBV2; CDR3aa: CASRKSGRTDTQYF; CDR3nt: TGTGCCAGCAGGAAAAGCGGACGCACAGATACGCAGTATTTT
abundance: .; d_gene: .; j_gene: TRBJ1-6; v_gene: TRBV30; CDR3aa: CAWRKDRNSPLHF; CDR3nt: TGTGCCTGGAGGAAGGACAGAAATTCACCCCTCCACTTT
abundance: .; d_gene: TRBD1; j_gene: TRBJ2-2; v_gene: TRBV11-3; CDR3aa: CASSGTGGDTGELFF; CDR3nt: TGTGCCAGCAGCGGGACAGGGGGCGACACCGGGGAGCTGTTTTTT
abundance: .; d_gene: TRBD1; j_gene: TRBJ2-4; v_gene: TRBV5-4; CDR3aa: CASSSQTRDSKNIQYF; CDR3nt: TGTGCCAGCAGCTCCCAAACCCGGGACAGCAAAAACATTCAGTACTTC
abundance: .; d_gene: .; j_gene: TRBJ2-3; v_gene: TRBV6-4; CDR3aa: CASSELNSADTQYF; CDR3nt: TGTGCCAGCAGTGAATTAAATAGCGCAGATACGCAGTATTTT
abundance: many; d_gene: TRBD2; j_gene: TRBJ2-3; v_gene: TRBV7-9; CDR3aa: CASSQRTSGEDTQYF; CDR3nt: TGTGCCAGCAGCCAAAGGACTAGCGGCGAAGATACGCAGTATTTT
abundance: .; d_gene: TRBD2; j_gene: TRBJ2-5; v_gene: TRBV30; CDR3aa: CAWSAGGPEQYF; CDR3nt: TGTGCCTGGAGTGCGGGAGGGCCGGAGCAGTACTTC